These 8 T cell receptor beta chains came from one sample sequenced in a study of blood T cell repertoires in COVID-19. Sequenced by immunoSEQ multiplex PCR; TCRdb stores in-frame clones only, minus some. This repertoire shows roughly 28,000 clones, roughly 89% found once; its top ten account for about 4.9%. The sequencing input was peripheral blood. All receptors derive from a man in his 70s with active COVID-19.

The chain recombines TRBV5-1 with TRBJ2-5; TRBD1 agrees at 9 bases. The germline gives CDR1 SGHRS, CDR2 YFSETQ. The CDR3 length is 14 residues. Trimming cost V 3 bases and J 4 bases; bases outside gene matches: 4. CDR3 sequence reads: CASSWGQGRETQYF. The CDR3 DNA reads TGCGCCAGCAGCTGGGGACAGGGCAGAGAGACCCAGTACTTC.

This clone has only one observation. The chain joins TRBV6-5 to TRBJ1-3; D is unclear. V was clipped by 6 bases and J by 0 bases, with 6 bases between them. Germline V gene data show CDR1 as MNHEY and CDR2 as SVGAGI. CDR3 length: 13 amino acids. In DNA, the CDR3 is TGTGCCAGCAGCTTGTACTCTGGAAACACCATATATTTT. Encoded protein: CASSLYSGNTIYF.

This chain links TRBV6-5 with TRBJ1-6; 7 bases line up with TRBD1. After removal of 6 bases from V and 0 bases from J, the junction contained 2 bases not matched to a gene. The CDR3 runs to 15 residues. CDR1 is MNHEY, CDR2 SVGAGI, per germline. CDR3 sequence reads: CASSTGVSYNSPLHF. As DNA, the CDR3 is TGTGCCAGCAGCACAGGGGTCTCCTATAATTCACCCCTCCACTTT.

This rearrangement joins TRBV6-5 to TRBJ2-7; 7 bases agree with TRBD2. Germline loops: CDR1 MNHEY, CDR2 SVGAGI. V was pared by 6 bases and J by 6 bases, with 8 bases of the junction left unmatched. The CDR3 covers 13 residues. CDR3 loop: CASRERGRSEQYF. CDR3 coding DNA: TGTGCCAGCAGAGAGCGGGGTCGTTCCGAGCAGTACTTC.

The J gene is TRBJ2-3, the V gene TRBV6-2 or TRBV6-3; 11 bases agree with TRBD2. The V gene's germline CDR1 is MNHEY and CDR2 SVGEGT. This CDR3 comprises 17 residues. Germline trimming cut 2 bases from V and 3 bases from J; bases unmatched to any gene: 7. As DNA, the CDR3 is TGTGCCAGCAGTTACCCCAGCGGGACTAGCGGAACAGATACGCAGTATTTT. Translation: CASSYPSGTSGTDTQYF.

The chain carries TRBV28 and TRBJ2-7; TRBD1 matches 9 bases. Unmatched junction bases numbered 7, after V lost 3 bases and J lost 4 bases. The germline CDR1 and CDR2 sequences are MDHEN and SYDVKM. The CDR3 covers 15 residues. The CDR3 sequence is CASSFRTGDVYEQYF. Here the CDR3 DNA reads TGTGCCAGCAGTTTTAGGACAGGGGATGTTTACGAGCAGTACTTC. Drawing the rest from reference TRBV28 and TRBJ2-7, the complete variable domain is DVKVTQSSRYLVKRTGEKVFLECVQDMDHENMFWYRQDPGLGLRLIYFSYDVKMKEKGDIPEGYSVSREKKERFSLILESASTNQTSMYLCASSFRTGDVYEQYFGPGTRLTVT.

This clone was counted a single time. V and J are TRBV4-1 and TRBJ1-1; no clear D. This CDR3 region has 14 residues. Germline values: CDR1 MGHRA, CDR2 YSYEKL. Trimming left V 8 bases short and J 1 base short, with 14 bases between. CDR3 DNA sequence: TGCGCCAGCGCGTCGGTGGCGGGGAACACTGAAGCTTTCTTT. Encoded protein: CASASVAGNTEAFF.

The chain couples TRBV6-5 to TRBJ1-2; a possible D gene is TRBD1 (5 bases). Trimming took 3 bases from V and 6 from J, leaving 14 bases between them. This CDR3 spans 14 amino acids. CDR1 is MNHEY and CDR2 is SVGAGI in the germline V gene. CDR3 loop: CASSYGADLNGYTF. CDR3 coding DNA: TGTGCCAGCAGTTATGGGGCAGACCTCAATGGCTACACCTTC.